Listed below are T cell receptor beta chains from one sample, sequenced in a study of CXCR3-negative and CXCR3-positive naive CD8 T cells. Following a re-call of the 5' RACE reads, TCRdb has one entry per CDR3 protein and lacks DNA. The sample table includes some 22,000 distinct CDR3 sequences. Sequenced material: memory CD8+ T cells from blood. These receptors were obtained from a human donor in good health. Some clones in this sample may be carry-over from other donors' samples. Each CDR3 is given with its conserved first and last residue. Clone size is given for some rows only: seen once, a few or many times, or a class if the clone is expanded.

v_gene	j_gene	abundance	CDR3aa
TRBV12-3/TRBV12-4	TRBJ2-5	.	CASSLGPNQETQYF
TRBV11-2	TRBJ2-1	.	CASSDPTSLNEQFF
TRBV6-5	TRBJ2-6	.	CASSPGLSGANVLTF
TRBV9	TRBJ2-3	.	CASSVLAGGATDTQYF
TRBV6-2/TRBV6-3	TRBJ1-1	.	CASSAAENTEAFF
TRBV16	TRBJ1-6	.	CASSQPVGGRETNSPLHF
TRBV6-2/TRBV6-3	TRBJ2-2	medium-sized	CASSPGLADTGELFF
TRBV7-2	TRBJ2-7	.	CASKGVAGEQYF
TRBV6-1	TRBJ2-1	.	CASSEGGGGPHEQFF
TRBV29-1	TRBJ2-7	.	CSVEGVLRGQANYEQYF
TRBV29-1	TRBJ2-1	.	CSVDDSSGGFNEQFF
TRBV29-1	TRBJ2-2	.	CATGGPVTGELFF
TRBV27	TRBJ2-7	.	CASSNRTGSYEQYF
TRBV5-1	TRBJ1-1	.	CAIGAGSYTEAFF
TRBV14	TRBJ2-5	.	CASSQDPRQEPPWAQYF
TRBV19	TRBJ1-1	.	CASSVKGNTEAFF
TRBV6-2/TRBV6-3	TRBJ2-1	.	CASSYDLRDSGLIYNEQFF
TRBV20-1	TRBJ2-1	.	CSARGPTRHNEQFF
TRBV11-3	TRBJ2-5	.	CASSLIGTDQETQYF
TRBV30	TRBJ2-7	.	CAWSASGPYEQYF
TRBV6-2/TRBV6-3	TRBJ2-7	.	CASRTGLAGIYEQYF
TRBV10-3	TRBJ1-2	.	CAISPEGPGYGYTF
TRBV4-3	TRBJ2-3	.	CASSQDRGLVTDTQYF
TRBV20-1	TRBJ2-7	.	CSAIPTGTGYEQYF
TRBV11-3	TRBJ2-1	.	CASSLLGRGGVNNEQFF
TRBV15	TRBJ2-5	.	CATSPRGSETQYF